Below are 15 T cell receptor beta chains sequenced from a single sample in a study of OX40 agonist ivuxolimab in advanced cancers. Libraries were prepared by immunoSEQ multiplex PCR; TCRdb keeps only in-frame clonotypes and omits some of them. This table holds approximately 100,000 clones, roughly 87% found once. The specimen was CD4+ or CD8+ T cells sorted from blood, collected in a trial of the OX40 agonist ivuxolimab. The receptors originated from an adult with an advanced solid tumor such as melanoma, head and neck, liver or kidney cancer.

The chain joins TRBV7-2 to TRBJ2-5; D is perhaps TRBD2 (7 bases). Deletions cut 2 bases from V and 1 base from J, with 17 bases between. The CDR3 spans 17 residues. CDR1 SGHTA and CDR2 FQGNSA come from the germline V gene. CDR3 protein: CASSLWRRGAGQETQYF. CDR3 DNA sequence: TGTGCCAGCAGCTTATGGCGTCGGGGGGCTGGCCAAGAGACCCAGTACTTC.

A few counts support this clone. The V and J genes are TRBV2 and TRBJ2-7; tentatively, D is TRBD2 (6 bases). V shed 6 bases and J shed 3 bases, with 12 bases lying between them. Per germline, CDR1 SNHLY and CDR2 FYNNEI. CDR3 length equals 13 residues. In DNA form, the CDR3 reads TGTGCCAGCAGCAGGACTACCCGCTACGAGCAGTACTTC. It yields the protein CASSRTTRYEQYF. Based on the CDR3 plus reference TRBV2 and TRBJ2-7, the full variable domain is EPEVTQTPSHQVTQMGQEVILRCVPISNHLYFYWYRQILGQKVEFLVSFYNNEISEKSEIFDDQFSVERPDGSNFTLKIRSTKLEDSAMYFCASSRTTRYEQYFGPGTRLTVT.

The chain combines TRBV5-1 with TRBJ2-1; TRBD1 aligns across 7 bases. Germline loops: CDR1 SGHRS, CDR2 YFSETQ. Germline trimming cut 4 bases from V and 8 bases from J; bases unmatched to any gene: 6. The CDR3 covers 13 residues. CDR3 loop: CASSPDRADEQFF. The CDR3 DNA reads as TGCGCCAGCAGCCCTGACAGGGCCGATGAGCAGTTCTTC.

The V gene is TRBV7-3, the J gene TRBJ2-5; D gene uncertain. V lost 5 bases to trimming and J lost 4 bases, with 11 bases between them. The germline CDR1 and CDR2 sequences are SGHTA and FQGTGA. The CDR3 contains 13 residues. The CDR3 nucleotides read TGTGCCAGCAGCCAAAATTGGGGAGAGACCCAGTACTTC. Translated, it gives CASSQNWGETQYF.

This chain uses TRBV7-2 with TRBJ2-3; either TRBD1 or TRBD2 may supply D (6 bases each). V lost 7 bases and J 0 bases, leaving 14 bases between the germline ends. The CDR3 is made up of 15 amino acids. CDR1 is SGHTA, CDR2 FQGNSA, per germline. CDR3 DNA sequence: TGTGCCAGCACCCGAGGGGGGCTTAGCACAGATACGCAGTATTTT. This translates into CASTRGGLSTDTQYF.

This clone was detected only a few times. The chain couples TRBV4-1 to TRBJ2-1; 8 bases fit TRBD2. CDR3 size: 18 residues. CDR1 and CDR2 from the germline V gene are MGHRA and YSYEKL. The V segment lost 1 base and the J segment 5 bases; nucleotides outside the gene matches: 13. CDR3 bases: TGCGCCAGCAGCCAAGTTGATCTGGGACTAGTGGTGAACAATGAGCAGTTCTTC. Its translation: CASSQVDLGLVVNNEQFF.

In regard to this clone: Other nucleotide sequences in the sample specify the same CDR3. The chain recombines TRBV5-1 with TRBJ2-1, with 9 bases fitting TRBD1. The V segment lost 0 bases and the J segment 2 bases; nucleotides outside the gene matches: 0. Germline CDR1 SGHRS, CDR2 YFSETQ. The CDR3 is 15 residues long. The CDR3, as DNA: TGCGCCAGCAGCTTGGGACAGGGGGCCTACAATGAGCAGTTCTTC. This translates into CASSLGQGAYNEQFF.

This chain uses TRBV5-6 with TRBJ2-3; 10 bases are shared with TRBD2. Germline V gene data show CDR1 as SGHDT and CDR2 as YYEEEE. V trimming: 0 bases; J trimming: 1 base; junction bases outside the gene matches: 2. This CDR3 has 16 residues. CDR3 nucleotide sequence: TGTGCCAGCAGCTTGGGCCTAGCGGGGGGCACAGATACGCAGTATTTT. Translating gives CASSLGLAGGTDTQYF.

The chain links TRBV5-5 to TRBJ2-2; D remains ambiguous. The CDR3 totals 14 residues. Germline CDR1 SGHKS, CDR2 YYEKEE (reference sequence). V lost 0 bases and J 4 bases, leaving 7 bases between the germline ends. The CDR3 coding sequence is TGTGCCAGCAGCTTGGGATCGGGCACCGGGGAGCTGTTTTTT. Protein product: CASSLGSGTGELFF.

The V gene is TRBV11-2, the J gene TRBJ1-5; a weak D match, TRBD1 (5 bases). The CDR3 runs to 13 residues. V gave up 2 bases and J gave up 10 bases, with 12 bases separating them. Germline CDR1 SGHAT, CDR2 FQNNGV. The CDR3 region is CASSLILGEPQHF. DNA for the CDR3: TGTGCCAGCAGCTTAATATTAGGGGAACCCCAGCATTTT. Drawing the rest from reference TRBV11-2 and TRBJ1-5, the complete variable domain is EAGVAQSPRYKIIEKRQSVAFWCNPISGHATLYWYQQILGQGPKLLIQFQNNGVVDDSQLPKDRFSAERLKGVDSTLKIQPAKLEDSAVYLCASSLILGEPQHFGDGTRLSIL.

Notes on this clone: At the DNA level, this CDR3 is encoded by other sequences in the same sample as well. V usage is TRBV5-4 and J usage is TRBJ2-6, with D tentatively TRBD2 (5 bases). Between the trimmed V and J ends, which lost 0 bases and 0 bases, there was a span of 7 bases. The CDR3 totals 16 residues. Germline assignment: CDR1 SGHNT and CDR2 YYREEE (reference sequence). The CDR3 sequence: CASSLAGSSGANVLTF. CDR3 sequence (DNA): TGTGCCAGCAGCTTGGCGGGGAGCTCTGGGGCCAACGTCCTGACTTTC.

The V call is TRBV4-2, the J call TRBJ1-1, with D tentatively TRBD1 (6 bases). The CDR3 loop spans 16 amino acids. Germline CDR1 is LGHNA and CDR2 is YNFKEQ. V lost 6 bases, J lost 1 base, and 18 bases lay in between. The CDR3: CASSKPSAGQNTEAFF. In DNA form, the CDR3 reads TGTGCCAGCAGTAAACCGTCGGCGGGACAGAACACTGAAGCTTTCTTT.

The CDR3 DNA is TGTGCCAGCAGTTACTCGACGGGCCGGCAGGATGGCTACACCTTC. This gives the protein CASSYSTGRQDGYTF. V gene TRBV6-5 combines with J gene TRBJ1-2; D gene ambiguous. CDR3 size: 15 residues. Looked up from germline, CDR1 is MNHEY and CDR2 is SVGAGI. Between the trimmed V and J ends, which lost 0 bases and 6 bases, there was a span of 14 bases.

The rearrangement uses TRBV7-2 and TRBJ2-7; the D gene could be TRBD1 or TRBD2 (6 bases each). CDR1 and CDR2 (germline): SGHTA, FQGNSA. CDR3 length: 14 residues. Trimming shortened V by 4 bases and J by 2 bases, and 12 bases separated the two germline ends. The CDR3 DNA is TGTGCCAGCAGCTATATCGGGGGCCCCTACGAGCAGTACTTC. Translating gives CASSYIGGPYEQYF.

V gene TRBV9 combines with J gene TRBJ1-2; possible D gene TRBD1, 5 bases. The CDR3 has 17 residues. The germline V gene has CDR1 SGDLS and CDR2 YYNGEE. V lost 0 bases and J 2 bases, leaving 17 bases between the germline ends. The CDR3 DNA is TGTGCCAGCAGCGTAGCTACGGGCCAGGGCCAAAACTATGGCTACACCTTC. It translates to CASSVATGQGQNYGYTF.